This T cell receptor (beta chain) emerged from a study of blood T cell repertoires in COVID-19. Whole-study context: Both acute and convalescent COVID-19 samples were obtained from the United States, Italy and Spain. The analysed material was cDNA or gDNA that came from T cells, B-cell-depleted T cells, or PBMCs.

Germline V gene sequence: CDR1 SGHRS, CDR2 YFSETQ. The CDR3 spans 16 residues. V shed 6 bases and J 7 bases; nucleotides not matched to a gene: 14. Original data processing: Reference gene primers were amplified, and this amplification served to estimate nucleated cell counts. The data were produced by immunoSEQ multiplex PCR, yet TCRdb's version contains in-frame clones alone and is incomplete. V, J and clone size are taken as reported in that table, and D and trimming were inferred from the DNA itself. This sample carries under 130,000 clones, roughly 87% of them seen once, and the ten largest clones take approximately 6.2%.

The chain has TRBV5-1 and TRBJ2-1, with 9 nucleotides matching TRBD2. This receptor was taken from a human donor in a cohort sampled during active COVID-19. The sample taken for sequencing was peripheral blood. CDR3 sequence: CASTLSGLASLNEQFF. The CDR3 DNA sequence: TGCGCCAGCACACTATCCGGACTAGCGTCGCTAAATGAGCAGTTCTTC.